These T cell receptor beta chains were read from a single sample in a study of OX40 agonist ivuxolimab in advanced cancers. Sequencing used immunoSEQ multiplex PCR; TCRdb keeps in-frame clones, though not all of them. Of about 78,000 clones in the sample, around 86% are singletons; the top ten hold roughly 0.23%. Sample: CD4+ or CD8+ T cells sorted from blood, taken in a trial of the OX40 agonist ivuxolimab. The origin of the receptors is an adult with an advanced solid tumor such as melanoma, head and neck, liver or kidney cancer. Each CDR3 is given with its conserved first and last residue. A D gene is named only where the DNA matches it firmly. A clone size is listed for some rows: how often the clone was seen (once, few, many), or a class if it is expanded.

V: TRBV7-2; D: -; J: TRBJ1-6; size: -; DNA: TGTGCCAGCAGCAAAGGGGTGTACAATTCACCCCTCCACTTT; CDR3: CASSKGVYNSPLHF
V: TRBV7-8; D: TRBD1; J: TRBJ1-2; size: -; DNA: TGTGCCAGCAGCTTATGGGACAGGGGGCGCGGCTATGGCTACACCTTC; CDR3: CASSLWDRGRGYGYTF
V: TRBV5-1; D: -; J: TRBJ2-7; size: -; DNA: TGCGCCAGCAGCTTGGTGTCCGGGAGCTCCTACGAGCAGTACTTC; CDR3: CASSLVSGSSYEQYF
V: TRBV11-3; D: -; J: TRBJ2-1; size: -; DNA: TGTGCCAGCAGCTTTAGTCAGGCCAACAATGAGCAGTTCTTC; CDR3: CASSFSQANNEQFF
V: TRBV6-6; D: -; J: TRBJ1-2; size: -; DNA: TGTGCCAGCAGTCGCGACAGGAGTAACTATGGCTACACCTTC; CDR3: CASSRDRSNYGYTF
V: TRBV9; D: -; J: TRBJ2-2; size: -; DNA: TGTGCCAGCAGCGTACTGGACACTAGCACCGGGGAGCTGTTTTTT; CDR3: CASSVLDTSTGELFF
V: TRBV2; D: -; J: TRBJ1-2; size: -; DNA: TGTGCCAGCAGTGACCCACCACAGGGTGGCTACACCTTC; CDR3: CASSDPPQGGYTF
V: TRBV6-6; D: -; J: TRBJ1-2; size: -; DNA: TGTGCCAGCAAAACAGGGACTAACTATGGCTACACCTTC; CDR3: CASKTGTNYGYTF
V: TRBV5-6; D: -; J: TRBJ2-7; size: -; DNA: TGTGCCAGCAGCTTGTGGCTAAGGGAGCAGTACTTC; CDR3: CASSLWLREQYF
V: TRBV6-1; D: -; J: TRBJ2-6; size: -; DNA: TGTGCCAGCAGTGGGGGGTCCACTGGGGCCAACGTCCTGACTTTC; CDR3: CASSGGSTGANVLTF
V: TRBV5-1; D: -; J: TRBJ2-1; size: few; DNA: TGCGCCAGCAGCCTCGCTAACAATGAGCAGTTCTTC; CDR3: CASSLANNEQFF
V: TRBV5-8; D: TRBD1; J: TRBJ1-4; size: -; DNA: TGTGCCAGCATCGACAGGGGCGGGAAAAAACTGTTTTTT; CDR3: CASIDRGGKKLFF
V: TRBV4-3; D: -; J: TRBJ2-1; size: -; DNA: TGCGCCAGCAGCCAAGAACCCCCTAGCGTATACTCCTACAATGAGCAGTTCTTC; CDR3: CASSQEPPSVYSYNEQFF
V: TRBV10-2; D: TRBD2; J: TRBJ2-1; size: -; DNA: TGCGCCAGCATGAGGACTAGCGGGACCTACAATGAGCAGTTCTTC; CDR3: CASMRTSGTYNEQFF
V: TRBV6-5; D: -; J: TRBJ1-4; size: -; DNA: TGTGCCAGCAAAAGAACTCAATATGAAAAACTGTTTTTT; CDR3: CASKRTQYEKLFF
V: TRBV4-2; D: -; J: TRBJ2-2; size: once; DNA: TGTGCCAGCAGCCAAGAAGTCAGGACAACCGGGGAGCTGTTTTTT; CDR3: CASSQEVRTTGELFF
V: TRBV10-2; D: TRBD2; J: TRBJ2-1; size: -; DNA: TGCGCCAGCAGCCCTAGCGGGAGACTCAATGAGCAGTTCTTC; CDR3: CASSPSGRLNEQFF
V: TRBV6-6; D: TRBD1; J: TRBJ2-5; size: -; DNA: TGTGCCAGCGTAGGGACAGGCCAAGAGACCCAGTACTTC; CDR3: CASVGTGQETQYF
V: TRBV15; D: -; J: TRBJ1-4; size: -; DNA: TGTGCCACCAGCAGAGATGGGGATGAAAAACTGTTTTTT; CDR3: CATSRDGDEKLFF
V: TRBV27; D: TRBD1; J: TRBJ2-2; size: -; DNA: TGTGCCAGCAGTTTGGGACAGAGCACCGGGGAGCTGTTTTTT; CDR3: CASSLGQSTGELFF
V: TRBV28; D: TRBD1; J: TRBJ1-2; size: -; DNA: TGTGCCAGCAGTTTTGAGCCCCCACAGGGGGCAGGGGGCTACACCTTC; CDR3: CASSFEPPQGAGGYTF
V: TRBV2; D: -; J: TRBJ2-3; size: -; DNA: TGTGCCAGCAGCTTAATGGCGGCAGATACGCAGTATTTT; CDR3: CASSLMAADTQYF
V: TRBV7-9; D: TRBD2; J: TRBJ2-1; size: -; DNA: TGTGCCAGCAGCTTATTGGCTACTAGCGGGATCTTATCCTACAATGAGCAGTTCTTC; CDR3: CASSLLATSGILSYNEQFF
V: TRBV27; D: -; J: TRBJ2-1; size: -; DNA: TGTGCCAGCACCTCTTACCCCGAAGACGTAAATGAGCAGTTCTTC; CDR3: CASTSYPEDVNEQFF
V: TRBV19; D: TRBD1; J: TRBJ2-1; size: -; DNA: TGTGCCAGTGCTAACAGGGGATTTTTAATGAGTGAGCAGTTCTTC; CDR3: CASANRGFLMSEQFF
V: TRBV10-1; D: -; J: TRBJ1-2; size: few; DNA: TGCGCCAGCAGCCCCGACAGGAGCTATGGCTACACCTTC; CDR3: CASSPDRSYGYTF
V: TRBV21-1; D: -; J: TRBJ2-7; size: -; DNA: TGTGCCAGCAGCAAAGACCACGGCAGAGCCCACGAGCAGTACTTC; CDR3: CASSKDHGRAHEQYF
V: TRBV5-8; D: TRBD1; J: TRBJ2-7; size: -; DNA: TGTGCCAGCAGCACCTTTCGTACAGGGGAAAACTCCTACGAGCAGTACTTC; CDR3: CASSTFRTGENSYEQYF
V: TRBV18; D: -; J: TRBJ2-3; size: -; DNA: TGTGCCAGCTCACCACCCACAGATACGCAGTATTTT; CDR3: CASSPPTDTQYF
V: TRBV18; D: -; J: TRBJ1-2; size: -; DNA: TGTGCCAGCTCACCTAGGACAGAACGGATAAACTATGGCTACACCTTC; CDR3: CASSPRTERINYGYTF
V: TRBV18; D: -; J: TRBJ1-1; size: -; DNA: TGTGCCAGCTCACCTATGTCCGTTGGGCCGGGCAGGACTGAAGCTTTCTTT; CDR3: CASSPMSVGPGRTEAFF
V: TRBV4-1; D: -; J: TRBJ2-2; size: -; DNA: TGCGCCAGCAGCCACTACACCGGGGAGCTGTTTTTT; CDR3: CASSHYTGELFF
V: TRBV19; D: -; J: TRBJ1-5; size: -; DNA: TGTGCCAGTAGTAGTCAGGGGAGCAATCAGCCCCAGCATTTT; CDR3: CASSSQGSNQPQHF
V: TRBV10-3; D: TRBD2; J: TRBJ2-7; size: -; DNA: TGTGCCACCACTAGCGACTCCTACGAGCAGTACTTC; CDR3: CATTSDSYEQYF
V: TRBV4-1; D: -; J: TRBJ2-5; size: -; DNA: TGCGCCAGCAGCCTTCAGGGCCTCCAAGAGACCCAGTACTTC; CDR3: CASSLQGLQETQYF
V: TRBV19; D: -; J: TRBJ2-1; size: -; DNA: TGTGCCACCCCGGGGCTACAAACCTACAATGAGCAGTTCTTC; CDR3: CATPGLQTYNEQFF
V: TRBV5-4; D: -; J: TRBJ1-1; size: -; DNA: TGTGCCAGCAGCTTGTGGGGCATGAACACTGAAGCTTTCTTT; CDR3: CASSLWGMNTEAFF
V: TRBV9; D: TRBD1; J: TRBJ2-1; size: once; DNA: TGTGCCAGCAGCTTACGACAGGGGGCGTTCGATGAGCAGTTCTTC; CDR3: CASSLRQGAFDEQFF
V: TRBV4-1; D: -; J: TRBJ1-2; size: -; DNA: TGCGCCAGCAGCCCTCTCAGAACATTTACTAACTATGGCTACACCTTC; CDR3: CASSPLRTFTNYGYTF
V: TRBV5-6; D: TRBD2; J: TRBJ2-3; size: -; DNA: TGTGCCAGCAGCTATAAGCGGGGATACACAGATACGCAGTATTTT; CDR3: CASSYKRGYTDTQYF
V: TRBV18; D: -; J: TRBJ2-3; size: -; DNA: TGTGCCAGCTCACGATACACAACTAGCACAGATACGCAGTATTTT; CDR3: CASSRYTTSTDTQYF
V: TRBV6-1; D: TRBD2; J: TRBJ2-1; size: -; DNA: TGTGCCAGCAGTCCCGGGACTAGCGCTGAGCAGTTCTTC; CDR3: CASSPGTSAEQFF
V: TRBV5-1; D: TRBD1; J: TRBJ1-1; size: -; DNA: TGCGCCAGCTCCCCCAGGGGGCTGAACACTGAAGCTTTCTTT; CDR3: CASSPRGLNTEAFF
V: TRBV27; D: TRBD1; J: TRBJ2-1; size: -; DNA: TGTGCCAGCAGTTCTGGGACAGGGCTATACAATGAGCAGTTCTTC; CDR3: CASSSGTGLYNEQFF
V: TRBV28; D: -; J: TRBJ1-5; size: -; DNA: TGTGCCAGCAGTTCAGCTGGACAGCAGATTAATCAGCCCCAGCATTTT; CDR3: CASSSAGQQINQPQHF
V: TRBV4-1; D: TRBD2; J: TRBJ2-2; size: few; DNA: TGCGCCAGCAGCCAGAAGGGGACGGCGGGAGAAAGGACCGGGGAGCTGTTTTTT; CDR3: CASSQKGTAGERTGELFF
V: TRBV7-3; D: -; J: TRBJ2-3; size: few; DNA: TGTGCCAGCAGCAAACAGGGAGATACGCAGTATTTT; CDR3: CASSKQGDTQYF
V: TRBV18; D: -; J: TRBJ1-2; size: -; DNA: TGTGCCAGCTCACCAAAAGAGACATCTGGCTACACCTTC; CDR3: CASSPKETSGYTF
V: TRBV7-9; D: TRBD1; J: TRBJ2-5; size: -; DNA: TGTGCCAGCAGCACTCCGACAGGGTCAGAGACCCAGTACTTC; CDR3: CASSTPTGSETQYF
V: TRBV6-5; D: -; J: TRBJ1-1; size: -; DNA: TGTGCCAGCAGTTACGAGGGAACAATGAACACTGAAGCTTTCTTT; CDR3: CASSYEGTMNTEAFF
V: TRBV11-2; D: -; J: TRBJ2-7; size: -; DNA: TGTGCCAGCAGCTTTGATGTGGGAGGAGGGGACGAGCAGTACTTC; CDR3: CASSFDVGGGDEQYF
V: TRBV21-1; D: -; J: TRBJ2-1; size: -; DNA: TGTGCCAGCAGCAAAGGAAGCGGGAGAATCCTTTTGATAATGTATGAGCAGTTCTTC; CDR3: CASSKGSGRILLIMYEQFF
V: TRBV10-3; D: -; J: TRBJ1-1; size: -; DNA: TGTGCCATCAGAGTCCCGAACACTGAAGCTTTCTTT; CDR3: CAIRVPNTEAFF
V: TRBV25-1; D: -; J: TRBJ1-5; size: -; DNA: TGTGCCAGCAGTGCCGCGGGGCAACAGCCCCAGCATTTT; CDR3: CASSAAGQQPQHF
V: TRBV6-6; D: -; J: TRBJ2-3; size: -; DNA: TGTGCCAGCAGTTACTCATACCAAGATACGCAGTATTTT; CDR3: CASSYSYQDTQYF
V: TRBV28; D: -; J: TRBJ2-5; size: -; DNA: TGTGCCAGCAGGGGTAGTCCGGGGTACGGGGTCGAAGAGACCCAGTACTTC; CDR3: CASRGSPGYGVEETQYF
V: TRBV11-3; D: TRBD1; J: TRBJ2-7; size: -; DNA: TGTGCCAGCAGGGGGGACAGGTCGGGATCCCCCTACGAGCAGTACTTC; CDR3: CASRGDRSGSPYEQYF
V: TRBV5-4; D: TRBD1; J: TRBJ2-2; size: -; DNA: TGTGCCAGCAGCTTACAGGGGGGTTACACCGGGGAGCTGTTTTTT; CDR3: CASSLQGGYTGELFF
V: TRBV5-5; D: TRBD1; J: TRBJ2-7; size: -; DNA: TGTGCCAGCAGCCGGCCGGGACAGGCCTTTGAGCAGTACTTC; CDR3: CASSRPGQAFEQYF